The entry below describes one T cell receptor beta chain. Its matching antigen is unknown. The data stem from a study of CD8+ T cells in alopecia areata. Study-wide results and limits: Scalp repertoires also include resident alphabeta T cells from normal skin. Especially in alopecia totalis/universalis, lesional scalp showed greater clonality than normal scalp did.

Isolated RNA was reverse transcribed into cDNA used as the sequencing template. TCRdb keeps only in-frame clones here, not all; method: immunoSEQ multiplex PCR. Of about 120,000 clones in the sample, roughly three fifths were seen once. The treatment denotes: oral pan-JAK inhibitor, 5-10 mg twice daily. In alopecia areata patients, both lesional scalp punch biopsies and peripheral blood were collected. The V end was cut by 7 bases, the J end by 9 bases, with 7 bases between. There are 10 residues in the CDR3. Germline CDR1 reads MNHNS; CDR2 reads SASEGT. The chain uses TRBV6-1 and TRBJ2-1; D remains unclear. The starting material was CD8+ T cells sorted from blood, obtained at week 24, from a patient treated with tofacitinib. This TCR was sampled from a human donor with alopecia areata. For the CDR3, the DNA is TGTGCCAGCATGTGGAGTGAGCAGTTCTTC. Residues: CASMWSEQFF.